These 14 T cell receptor beta chains came from one sample sequenced in a study of shared clonotypes between healthy human individuals. Selected positively for CCR7 and CD45RO-negative, naive CD8 cells excluded terminally differentiated effector memory CD45RA+ cells. Libraries were prepared by immunoSEQ multiplex PCR; TCRdb keeps only in-frame clonotypes and omits some of them. The data hold under 2,000,000 clones, with approximately 95% observed a single time. The sequenced material came from naive CD8+ T cells sorted from blood. The receptors were gathered from a man aged 18 to 29 in good health.

This chain uses TRBV2 with TRBJ2-5, with 8 bases identical to TRBD2. CDR3 size: 15 residues. Unmatched junction bases numbered 3, after V lost 1 base and J lost 2 bases. Germline assignment: CDR1 SNHLY and CDR2 FYNNEI. CDR3 sequence: CASSEVLAVQETQYF. CDR3 coding DNA: TGTGCCAGCAGTGAAGTACTAGCGGTACAAGAGACCCAGTACTTC.

The CDR3 DNA reads as TGTGCCAGCAGTTCGACAGGGGGCTTACACCATGAGCAGTTCTTC. Translating it yields CASSSTGGLHHEQFF. V is TRBV27 and J is TRBJ2-1; 10 bases line up with TRBD1. The CDR3 covers 15 residues. J was trimmed by 8 bases and V by 4 bases; bases with no gene match: 8. The germline CDR1 and CDR2 sequences are MNHEY and SMNVEV (reference sequence).

The chain recombines TRBV6-5 with TRBJ1-6; D perhaps matches TRBD1 (5 bases). V was trimmed by 10 bases and J by 3 bases, leaving 13 bases between them. Germline CDR1 reads MNHEY; CDR2 reads SVGAGI. The CDR3 is 14 amino acids. The CDR3 DNA is TGTGCCACCGGGGCCCAAGACTATAATTCACCCCTCCACTTT. This sequence encodes CATGAQDYNSPLHF.

The chain recombines TRBV30 with TRBJ2-7; a weak D match, TRBD2 (5 bases). V lost 2 bases, J lost 7 bases, and 12 bases lay in between. Germline CDR1 reads GTSNPN; CDR2 reads SVGIG (reference sequence). The CDR3 runs to 12 residues. The chain's CDR3 is CAWSSSSGEQYF. CDR3 coding DNA: TGTGCCTGGAGTTCAAGCTCGGGGGAGCAGTACTTC.

This clone was counted a single time. V usage is TRBV16 and J usage is TRBJ1-2, with D maybe TRBD1 (5 bases). This CDR3 is 18 amino acids long. Per germline, CDR1 KGHSY and CDR2 FQNENV. Trimming shortened V by 2 bases and J by 3 bases, and 22 bases separated the two germline ends. The CDR3 reads CASSQEAGPGPADYGYTF. The CDR3 nucleotides are TGTGCCAGCAGCCAAGAAGCCGGACCAGGGCCGGCGGACTATGGCTACACCTTC.

The rearrangement uses TRBV10-2 and TRBJ1-5; TRBD1 is a possible D gene (6 bases). Trimming removed 5 bases from V and 5 bases from J, with 16 bases in between. This CDR3 is built from 15 residues. CDR1 and CDR2 (germline): WSHSY, SAAADI. DNA for the CDR3: TGCGCCAGCAGTCTAAGCAGGGGTAGTGATCAGCCCCAGCATTTT. Encoded protein: CASSLSRGSDQPQHF.

V usage is TRBV15 and J usage is TRBJ2-5; TRBD1 agrees at 7 bases. Germline V CDR1 and CDR2: LNHNV, YYDKDF (reference sequence). The CDR3 totals 14 residues. The J segment lost 3 bases and the V segment lost 0 bases, leaving 1 base of the junction unmatched. CDR3 in DNA: TGTGCCACCAGCAGAGATACAGGGGAAGAGACCCAGTACTTC. Its protein product is CATSRDTGEETQYF.

The V and J genes are TRBV7-9 and TRBJ1-1, with 10 nucleotides matching TRBD1. CDR3 size: 15 residues. Germline lookup yields CDR1 SEHNR and CDR2 FQNEAQ (reference sequence). V shed 5 bases and J 3 bases; nucleotides not matched to a gene: 6. In DNA, the CDR3 is TGTGCCAGCAGCGACATAGGACAGGGGGACACTGAAGCTTTCTTT. This codes for CASSDIGQGDTEAFF.

This clone was found once. The V gene is TRBV28, the J gene TRBJ1-4, with a weak D call TRBD1 (6 bases). The CDR3 extends over 15 amino acids. Germline-derived CDR1 and CDR2 are MDHEN and SYDVKM. Trimming left V 6 bases short and J 2 bases short, with 13 bases between. CDR3 nucleotide sequence: TGTGCCAGCAGCTGGCTGGGGGCGACTAATGAAAAACTGTTTTTT. As protein: CASSWLGATNEKLFF.

Comment on this clone: The sample has other DNA sequences that encode this CDR3 too. The V and J genes are TRBV9 and TRBJ2-5; 8 bases align to TRBD1. With V trimmed by 4 bases and J by 4 bases, 3 bases remained unmatched. Germline V gene lookup returns CDR1 SGDLS and CDR2 YYNGEE. The CDR3 contains 13 residues. The CDR3 protein is CASSLGQGETQYF. The CDR3 bases are TGTGCCAGCAGCCTAGGACAGGGAGAGACCCAGTACTTC. Complete variable domain (other parts from reference TRBV9 and TRBJ2-5): DSGVTQTPKHLITATGQRVTLRCSPRSGDLSVYWYQQSLDQGLQFLIQYYNGEERAKGNILERFSAQQFPDLHSELNLSSLELGDSALYFCASSLGQGETQYFGPGTRLLVL.

The CDR3 is CASSADSLRVYEQYF. Written as DNA, the CDR3 is TGTGCCAGCAGCGCTGACAGCCTGAGGGTCTACGAGCAGTACTTC. This chain connects TRBV7-9 to TRBJ2-7; D is perhaps TRBD1 or TRBD2 (5 bases each). V lost 5 bases to trimming and J lost 3 bases, with 17 bases between them. The germline gives CDR1 SEHNR, CDR2 FQNEAQ (reference sequence). This CDR3 is built from 15 residues.

The chain combines TRBV4-3 with TRBJ2-4, with unresolved D. CDR3 size: 16 residues. The germline CDR1 and CDR2 sequences are LGHNA and YSLEER. V lost 0 bases and J lost 1, with 10 bases in between. CDR3 loop: CASSQDATEAKNIQYF. Written as DNA, the CDR3 is TGCGCCAGCAGCCAAGATGCCACTGAGGCCAAAAACATTCAGTACTTC.

The chain uses TRBV13 and TRBJ2-5, with D possibly being TRBD1 (5 bases). CDR1 is PRHDT, CDR2 FYEKMQ, per germline (reference sequence). This CDR3 comprises 14 residues. V lost 5 bases and J 3 bases, leaving 13 bases between the germline ends. CDR3 in amino acids: CASSLRAVEETQYF. The DNA for the CDR3 is TGTGCCAGCAGCCTCAGGGCGGTCGAAGAGACCCAGTACTTC.

The chain employs TRBV10-3 and TRBJ2-5, with 7 nucleotides matching TRBD2. The germline gives CDR1 ENHRY, CDR2 SYGVKD. After removal of 0 bases from V and 3 bases from J, the junction contained 1 base not matched to a gene. The CDR3 is 14 amino acids. The CDR3 region is CAISESLAEETQYF. CDR3 in DNA: TGTGCCATCAGTGAGTCTCTAGCGGAAGAGACCCAGTACTTC.